The entry below gives a single T cell receptor beta chain sequence along with its context. Its specific antigen is unknown. Base-call qualities are not available, and no considerably larger clone is one nucleotide away. Spanning cysteine to phenylalanine, the CDR3 consists of 14 amino acids. The kept DNA is CDR3 alone, 42 bases in frame from the first base. The CDR1 and CDR2 encoded by the germline V gene are SGHNT and YENEEA. V loses 5 bases of germline sequence and J loses 7 bases, and the interval between the two ends is 14 bases. The data are from a study of blood T cell repertoires in COVID-19 (dated by TCRdb to the early 2020s). Looking at the study overall: Collaborator samples came from the United States, Italy and Spain and covered acute and convalescent phases of COVID-19. A de-identified subject ID, COVID-19 status, age in years and sex were almost always included in the sample metadata. The material from the prospective study consisted of cDNA or gDNA derived from T cells, B-cell-depleted T cells, or PBMCs. Deeply sampled blood TCRbeta repertoires from subjects exposed to, actively infected with, or recovered from COVID-19 were included in the dataset. A freely available public database, intended as a resource for researchers studying the immune response to SARS-CoV-2, is where the repertoires were released. Samples came from the ongoing ImmuneRACE study (first 160 participants) plus 1,254 subjects from 6 global collaborators. Where available, HLA class I and class II types were taken from metadata supplied by the sample provider and were not determined by assay-based typing.

TCRbeta CDR3 regions were amplified from genomic DNA by means of the immunoSEQ Assay, a bias-controlled multiplex PCR. The authors' pipeline ran thus. Nucleated cell counts per sample were estimated from amplification of reference gene primers within the assay. Sequence reads were collapsed and filtered to measure the absolute abundance of every unique TCRbeta CDR3 rearrangement. For each sample, productive Simpson clonality was calculated as the square root of Simpson's diversity index across productive rearrangements. The table comes from immuneACCESS by way of TCRdb, which keeps in-frame sequences with V and J called. Part of the clones is missing from these tables; in studies checked, under half for an unresolved V gene and the rest for unknown reasons. V and J calls and clone size are those listed in that table; D and trimming were worked out from the DNA. The sample table contains around 300,000 clones; only one count was recorded for roughly 86% of them. Of the sample, roughly 5.2% falls within the top ten clones.

Findings and caveats that apply to the study as a whole: Clinical and demographic metadata were provided uncurated, with the amount varying by source and participant.

Enrolling through a virtual design, the prospective study's participants ranged in age from roughly 18 to 90 years and lived across approximately 25 United States geographic areas. To assign participants to cohorts, the prospective study relied on clinical history that participants themselves reported in a screening survey and a study questionnaire. Recovered participants in ImmuneRACE Cohort 3 were defined as having two consecutive negative NP/OP PCR tests, clearance from a healthcare professional, or resolution of symptoms. In the prospective study, whole blood, serum and a nasopharyngeal or oropharyngeal swab were collected from each participant by mobile phlebotomists. Additional blood draws and questionnaires over an approximately two-month period could optionally be provided by prospective study participants. Before DNA extraction, blood samples from the prospective study were shipped at room temperature or frozen.

The sequence is built from TRBV11-3 and TRBJ2-2; the D segment could be TRBD2, given 5 matching bases. The sequence derives from a woman aged 25 to 39 who had recovered from COVID-19. Source material: PBMCs or T cells enriched from blood (not recorded which). The nucleotides are TGTGCCAGCAGCCCGAGGGCTATGGGCGGGGAGCTGTTTTTT. This encodes CASSPRAMGGELFF.